A selection of T cell receptor beta chains follows, all from one sample in a study of T cell responses to AZD1222 COVID-19 vaccine. Method: immunoSEQ multiplex PCR; TCRdb's copy keeps in-frame clones and lacks some. The sample includes around 120,000 clones, around 92% of them seen just once. Sequences were derived from peripheral blood, sampled on day 0 of AZD1222 vaccination. The receptor set was obtained from an adult in good health. The conserved cysteine and the conserved F or W are not part of the CDR3 here. The order of the fields is clone size, J gene, V gene, CDR3 protein. Clone size is shown for a subset of rows, as once, few, many or a class of expanded clone.

size: once
J: TRBJ2-5
V: TRBV24-1
CDR3: ATSAAGPLGETQY

size: NA
J: TRBJ2-1
V: TRBV24-1
CDR3: ATSAGQVKNEQF

size: NA
J: TRBJ2-1
V: TRBV3-1/TRBV3-2
CDR3: ASSQAGTGKLAEQF

size: NA
J: TRBJ1-1
V: TRBV29-1
CDR3: SVALQSTSEAF

size: once
J: TRBJ1-1
V: TRBV18
CDR3: ASSVRAGGTEAF

size: NA
J: TRBJ2-3
V: TRBV7-6
CDR3: ASSSEDRSTDTQY

size: NA
J: TRBJ2-7
V: TRBV21-1
CDR3: ASKAAQLGEQY

size: NA
J: TRBJ2-6
V: TRBV12-5
CDR3: ACLVPGANVLT

size: NA
J: TRBJ1-2
V: TRBV18
CDR3: ASSPPGGLGPHGYT

size: NA
J: TRBJ2-6
V: TRBV5-4
CDR3: ASSLERSGANVLT

size: NA
J: TRBJ1-1
V: TRBV5-1
CDR3: ASSLEGSGLNTEAF

size: NA
J: TRBJ1-6
V: TRBV28
CDR3: ASSLGRSLNSPLH

size: NA
J: TRBJ2-2
V: TRBV6-2/TRBV6-3
CDR3: ASSPGGRDTGELF

size: once
J: TRBJ1-5
V: TRBV2
CDR3: ASREYRGTGVEDQPQH

size: NA
J: TRBJ2-7
V: TRBV10-1
CDR3: ASSLASGSLDEQY

size: NA
J: TRBJ2-7
V: TRBV4-3
CDR3: ASSQDPSSDYEQY

size: NA
J: TRBJ1-5
V: TRBV6-6
CDR3: ASSYPGSSNQPQH

size: NA
J: TRBJ2-7
V: TRBV5-8
CDR3: ASSDSARISYEQY

size: few
J: TRBJ1-2
V: TRBV4-3
CDR3: ASTPKAANYGYT

size: NA
J: TRBJ1-2
V: TRBV5-1
CDR3: ASSLTGLLVGGPSLSNYGYT

size: NA
J: TRBJ1-2
V: TRBV28
CDR3: ASSLSQGAYYYGYT

size: NA
J: TRBJ2-2
V: TRBV7-9
CDR3: ASSPPSANTGELF

size: NA
J: TRBJ2-3
V: TRBV27
CDR3: ASSTSGTGTDTQY

size: NA
J: TRBJ1-1
V: TRBV6-5
CDR3: ASSSPDREGTEAF

size: NA
J: TRBJ2-2
V: TRBV7-6
CDR3: ASSLARIGQGAWTGELF

size: NA
J: TRBJ2-5
V: TRBV20-1
CDR3: SARAGATQY

size: NA
J: TRBJ1-4
V: TRBV4-3
CDR3: ASSQDGTQSTNEKLF

size: NA
J: TRBJ1-3
V: TRBV7-9
CDR3: ASSLGGGIIENTIY

size: NA
J: TRBJ1-1
V: TRBV28
CDR3: ASSLLSGGAGLNTEAF

size: NA
J: TRBJ2-2
V: TRBV7-9
CDR3: ASSLAGVSGELF